This TCR beta chain was identified in a study of cytomegalovirus exposure and HLA in healthy donors. General study points: Later, an analysis found that common viral pathogens appeared to be linked with several of the most significant clusters.

Both 60 Vbeta primers and 13 Jbeta primers went into the PCR. This table comes from immunoSEQ multiplex PCR, and its TCRdb copy is limited to in-frame clones, with some not included. The sample carries tens of thousands of clones, about 81% recorded once. A note on this clone: The antigen is undetermined.

CDR3 length equals 15 residues. Germline V gives CDR1 SGHTA, CDR2 FQGTGA. V was clipped by 3 bases and J by 0 bases; unmatched bases: 3. This chain joins TRBV7-3 and TRBJ2-7; 9 nucleotides line up with TRBD1. Sequencing was performed on PBMCs. The receptor's source is a human donor in good health. The CDR3 spells CASSLNRGPSYEQYF. DNA of the CDR3: TGTGCCAGCAGCTTGAACAGGGGGCCCTCCTACGAGCAGTACTTC. Based on the CDR3 plus reference TRBV7-3 and TRBJ2-7, the full variable domain is GAGVSQTPSNKVTEKGKYVELRCDPISGHTALYWYRQSLGQGPEFLIYFQGTGAADDSGLPNDRFFAVRPEGSVSTLKIQRTERGDSAVYLCASSLNRGPSYEQYFGPGTRLTVT.